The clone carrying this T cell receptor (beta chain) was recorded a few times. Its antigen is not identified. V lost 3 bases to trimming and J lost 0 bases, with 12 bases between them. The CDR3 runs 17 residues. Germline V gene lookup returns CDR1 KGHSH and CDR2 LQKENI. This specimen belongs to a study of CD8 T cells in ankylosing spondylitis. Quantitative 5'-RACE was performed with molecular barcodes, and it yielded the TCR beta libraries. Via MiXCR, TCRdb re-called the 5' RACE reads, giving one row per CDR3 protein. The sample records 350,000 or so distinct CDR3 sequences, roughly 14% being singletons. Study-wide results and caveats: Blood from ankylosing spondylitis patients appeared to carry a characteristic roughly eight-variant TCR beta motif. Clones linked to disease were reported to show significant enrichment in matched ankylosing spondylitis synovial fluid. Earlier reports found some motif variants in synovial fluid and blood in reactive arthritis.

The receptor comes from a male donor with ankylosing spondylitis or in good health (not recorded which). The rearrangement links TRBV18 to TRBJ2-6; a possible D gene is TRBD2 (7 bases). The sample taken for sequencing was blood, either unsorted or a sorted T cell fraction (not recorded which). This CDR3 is CASSPGGPSSGANVLTF. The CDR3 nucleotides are TGTGCCAGCTCACCGGGGGGGCCGAGCTCTGGGGCCAACGTCCTGACTTTC.